A single sample is the source of the 20 T cell receptor beta chains below, sequenced in a study of radiation and T cells in renal cell carcinoma. Time point given: blood 4 weeks post-SBRT, at nephrectomy. The treatment is: 15 Gy SBRT to primary tumor, nephrectomy 4 weeks later. Assay: immunoSEQ multiplex PCR; the TCRdb copy retains only in-frame clones and omits some. The repertoire holds 130,000 to 150,000 clones, with approximately 86% as singletons. This material consisted of blood, taken from a patient whose treatment included radiotherapy and nephrectomy. The receptors were sampled from a woman aged 45-65 years with renal cell carcinoma.

This chain links TRBV4-1 with TRBJ2-1; 13 positions match TRBD2. The CDR3 runs to 20 residues. The germline V gene has CDR1 MGHRA and CDR2 YSYEKL. V was pared by 3 bases and J by 0 bases, with 11 bases of the junction left unmatched. CDR3 coding DNA: TGCGCCAGCAGCCAGATAGGACTAGCGGGGGCTAGGAGCTCCTACAATGAGCAGTTCTTC. Amino acid sequence: CASSQIGLAGARSSYNEQFF.

This clone came up once. The V and J genes are TRBV7-2 and TRBJ1-2; tentatively, D is TRBD1 (6 bases). This CDR3 comprises 13 residues. V was pared by 1 base and J by 8 bases, with 11 bases between. Looked up from germline, CDR1 is SGHTA and CDR2 is FQGNSA. The CDR3 spells CASSLEQGYGYTF. CDR3 coding DNA: TGTGCCAGCAGCTTAGAACAGGGATACGGCTACACCTTC.

This sequence joins TRBV7-2 and TRBJ1-6; D remains unclear. V gave up 1 base and J gave up 14 bases, with 12 bases separating them. Germline CDR1 and CDR2: SGHTA and FQGNSA. CDR3 length: 13 amino acids. CDR3 DNA sequence: TGTGCCAGCAGCTTAGACGCTTTTAAGGCCCTCCACTTT. This encodes CASSLDAFKALHF.

A single count supports this clone. This chain uses TRBV7-2 with TRBJ2-2, with 7 positions matching TRBD2. The length of the CDR3 is 16 residues. The J segment lost 2 bases and the V segment lost 5 bases, leaving 8 bases of the junction unmatched. The germline CDR1 and CDR2 sequences are SGHTA and FQGNSA. The CDR3 nucleotides are TGTGCCAGCAGCCCCGAAACTAGCGCCAACACCGGGGAGCTGTTTTTT. This gives the protein CASSPETSANTGELFF.

The V call is TRBV7-9, the J call TRBJ2-7, with 7 bases matching TRBD1. The germline V gene has CDR1 SEHNR and CDR2 FQNEAQ (reference sequence). Trimming cost V 5 bases and J 3 bases; bases outside gene matches: 7. This CDR3 has 14 residues. In DNA form, the CDR3 reads TGTGCCAGCAGCCCTCGGGACAGCCTCTACGAGCAGTACTTC. Translation gives CASSPRDSLYEQYF.

The chain recombines TRBV6-1 with TRBJ2-5; weak D call: TRBD1 (6 bases). This CDR3 has 14 residues. Trimming shortened V by 4 bases and J by 1 base, and 10 bases separated the two germline ends. Germline lookup yields CDR1 MNHNS and CDR2 SASEGT. CDR3 sequence reads: CASSGGQIQETQYF. The CDR3 DNA sequence: TGTGCCAGCAGTGGGGGACAAATCCAAGAGACCCAGTACTTC.

The chain combines TRBV2 with TRBJ1-6; TRBD1 matches 8 bases. Germline-derived CDR1 and CDR2 are SNHLY and FYNNEI. After removal of 4 bases from V and 4 bases from J, the junction contained 3 bases not matched to a gene. The CDR3 contains 15 residues. The CDR3 loop reads CASSGGQGYNSPLHF. CDR3 DNA: TGTGCCAGCAGTGGAGGACAGGGATATAATTCACCCCTCCACTTT.

This clone was seen a handful of times. The chain combines TRBV18 with TRBJ1-1; no clear D gene. The V gene lost 0 bases and the J gene lost 1 base, with 9 bases spanning the gap. In germline, CDR1 is KGHSH, CDR2 LQKENI. CDR3 length: 15 residues. The CDR3 nucleotides read TGTGCCAGCTCACCACCGAAGGGAACGAACACTGAAGCTTTCTTT. The encoded protein is CASSPPKGTNTEAFF.

V and J are TRBV19 and TRBJ1-1; D possibly corresponds to TRBD1 (5 bases). V lost 7 bases, J lost 0 bases, and 12 bases lay in between. The CDR3 runs 14 residues. Germline V gene lookup returns CDR1 LNHDA and CDR2 SQIVND (reference sequence). The CDR3 reads CASNFQGLNTEAFF. CDR3 DNA sequence: TGTGCCAGTAACTTTCAGGGATTGAACACTGAAGCTTTCTTT.

The chain couples TRBV6-4 to TRBJ2-7; the D is unclear. The germline gives CDR1 MRHNA, CDR2 SNTAGT. V lost 1 base, J lost 3 bases, and 4 bases lay in between. CDR3 size: 12 residues. The CDR3 bases are TGTGCCAGCAGTGACTACAACTACGAGCAGTACTTC. This translates into CASSDYNYEQYF.

CDR3 nucleotide sequence: TGTGCCAGCAGTTGGACAGGGCAAACTGAAGCTTTCTTT. Its protein is CASSWTGQTEAFF. The chain links TRBV28 to TRBJ1-1, with 8 bases matching TRBD1. Germline values: CDR1 MDHEN, CDR2 SYDVKM. Trimming took 4 bases from V and 5 from J; bases not matched to a gene: 3. This CDR3 comprises 13 residues. The variable domain in full, completed from reference TRBV28 and TRBJ1-1, reads DVKVTQSSRYLVKRTGEKVFLECVQDMDHENMFWYRQDPGLGLRLIYFSYDVKMKEKGDIPEGYSVSREKKERFSLILESASTNQTSMYLCASSWTGQTEAFFGQGTRLTVV.

This clone appeared a few times. This sequence joins TRBV7-2 and TRBJ1-5; D is undetermined. The CDR3 consists of 12 residues. Germline V gene data show CDR1 as SGHTA and CDR2 as FQGNSA. V was shortened by 5 bases and J by 7 bases, with 9 bases between the two germline ends. The CDR3, as DNA: TGTGCCAGCAGCCCCTCGGGGCAGCCCCAGCATTTT. This gives the protein CASSPSGQPQHF.

This chain links TRBV23-1 with TRBJ1-1, with 9 bases aligning to TRBD1. TRBV23-1 belongs to the ORF category, with a function that is uncertain. V gave up 0 bases and J gave up 0 bases; unmatched junction bases: 5. CDR3 length: 17 residues. This CDR3 reads CASSQSGTGCMNTEAFF. For the CDR3, the DNA is TGCGCCAGCAGTCAATCCGGGACAGGGTGTATGAACACTGAAGCTTTCTTT.

The gene calls are TRBV7-2 and TRBJ2-3; D might be TRBD1 (6 bases). The CDR3 runs to 15 residues. The germline gives CDR1 SGHTA, CDR2 FQGNSA. Trimming pared 5 bases from V and 0 bases from J, leaving 12 bases between. This CDR3 reads CASSPDRWSTDTQYF. CDR3 in DNA: TGTGCCAGCAGCCCAGACAGGTGGAGCACAGATACGCAGTATTTT.

The rearrangement uses TRBV11-2 and TRBJ2-3; D may be TRBD1 or TRBD2 (5 bases each). Per the germline V gene, CDR1 is SGHAT and CDR2 is FQNNGV. Trimming removed 0 bases at V and 1 base at J, with 8 bases between. The CDR3 length is 15 residues. The DNA of the CDR3 is TGTGCCAGCAGCTTAGAGGGACCGGGCACAGATACGCAGTATTTT. Amino acid sequence: CASSLEGPGTDTQYF. The entire variable domain, with the rest obtained from reference TRBV11-2 and TRBJ2-3, is as follows: EAGVAQSPRYKIIEKRQSVAFWCNPISGHATLYWYQQILGQGPKLLIQFQNNGVVDDSQLPKDRFSAERLKGVDSTLKIQPAKLEDSAVYLCASSLEGPGTDTQYFGPGTRLTVL.

The V and J genes are TRBV6-6 and TRBJ1-3; D remains ambiguous. V lost 2 bases to trimming and J lost 8 bases, with 4 bases between them. Germline assignment: CDR1 MNHNY and CDR2 SVGAGI (reference sequence). The length of the CDR3 is 11 residues. CDR3 DNA sequence: TGTGCCAGCAGTTACGTAGACACCATATATTTT. Translation: CASSYVDTIYF.

The chain joins TRBV29-1 to TRBJ2-5; 9 bases are a match to TRBD2. Germline V gene sequence: CDR1 SQVTM, CDR2 ANQGSEA. This CDR3 is built from 12 residues. J gave up 5 bases and V 7 bases, and 5 bases lay outside the gene matches. In DNA, the CDR3 is TGCAGCGCGATAGCGGGGGTGGAGACCCAGTACTTC. It specifies CSAIAGVETQYF. Complete variable domain (other parts from reference TRBV29-1 and TRBJ2-5): SAVISQKPSRDICQRGTSLTIQCQVDSQVTMMFWYRQQPGQSLTLIATANQGSEATYESGFVIDKFPISRPNLTFSTLTVSNMSPEDSSIYLCSAIAGVETQYFGPGTRLLVL.

The chain combines TRBV2 with TRBJ2-5, with 7 bases fitting TRBD1. Trimming removed 5 bases from V and 2 bases from J; junction bases left unmatched: 2. This CDR3 region has 13 residues. Per germline, CDR1 SNHLY and CDR2 FYNNEI. The CDR3 is CASSRDRQETQYF. CDR3 in DNA: TGTGCCAGCAGTAGGGACAGACAAGAGACCCAGTACTTC.

The V and J genes are TRBV4-1 and TRBJ2-5; D gene unclear. CDR1 is MGHRA and CDR2 is YSYEKL in the germline V gene. The CDR3 consists of 14 residues. V lost 2 bases, J lost 2 bases, and 9 bases lay in between. The chain's CDR3 is CASSQIELQETQYF. CDR3 nucleotide sequence: TGCGCCAGCAGCCAAATTGAACTTCAAGAGACCCAGTACTTC.

CDR3 residues: CASSLGQGRFNGYTF. In nucleotides, the CDR3 is TGTGCCAGCAGCCTGGGACAGGGGCGGTTTAATGGCTACACCTTC. The chain carries TRBV7-9 and TRBJ1-2; 10 bases are a match to TRBD1. The junction had 9 bases not matched to a gene; V was cut back by 5 bases and J by 6 bases. This CDR3 spans 15 amino acids. Germline assignment: CDR1 SEHNR and CDR2 FQNEAQ (reference sequence).